Included here is one T cell receptor (beta chain) sequence, with context. What it recognizes is unknown. Per germline, CDR1 LGHNA and CDR2 YSLEER. This CDR3 comprises 16 residues. V gave up 0 bases and J gave up 4 bases, with 13 bases separating them. This record comes from a study of PD-1 blockade in classical Hodgkin lymphoma. TCRdb's copy holds only in-frame clones and misses some; the assay was immunoSEQ multiplex PCR. The sample shows around 25,000 clones, around 80% of them seen only once. All trial patients relapsed after autologous stem cell transplantation. Findings of the study overall: Exclusion was the outcome for patients who began nivolumab under 1 year after ASCT. Relapsed/refractory patients reportedly had the lowest baseline TCR diversity, below newly diagnosed patients, who were below healthy donors.

This TCR came from a human donor with classical Hodgkin lymphoma. The specimen comprised peripheral blood mononuclear cells (PBMCs), sampled before the second cycle of nivolumab. The V and J genes are TRBV4-3 and TRBJ2-1, with D possibly matching TRBD2 (5 bases). In nucleotides, the CDR3 is TGCGCCAGCAGCCAAGAATTTTACTTAGCGTACAATGAGCAGTTCTTC. Translation gives CASSQEFYLAYNEQFF.